Listed below are T cell receptor beta chains from one sample, sequenced in a study of spatial heterogeneity in lung cancer. TCRdb re-called the 5' RACE reads through MiXCR, storing one row per CDR3 protein. Seen here are 100,000 or so distinct CDR3 sequences, 4% to 4.5% observed once, and the top ten hold approximately 22%. The sample consisted of lung tumor tissue, taken at surgery. These receptors were collected from a male donor with early-stage non-small cell lung cancer. Both conserved end residues are part of each CDR3. The D gene is left open where the match is weak. Some rows mark clone size as missing; the rest say once, few, many or name a class of expanded clone.

v_call,clone_size,d_call,j_call,cdr3_nt,cdr3_aa
TRBV28,many,.,TRBJ2-5,TGTGCCAGCAGTTTACTACGTAGGGGCGAGACCCAGTACTTC,CASSLLRRGETQYF
TRBV27,many,TRBD1,TRBJ1-1,TGTGCCACCTCACAGGGGACAGCTGAAGCTTTCTTT,CATSQGTAEAFF
TRBV7-2,many,.,TRBJ1-2,TGTGCCAGCAGCTTAGCGGGAGGACACTTTAACTATGGCTACACCTTC,CASSLAGGHFNYGYTF
TRBV7-9,many,TRBD1,TRBJ2-7,TGTGCCAGCAGCCCGACCCCCGGACAGGAGATCTACGAGCAGTACTTC,CASSPTPGQEIYEQYF
TRBV6-6,many,.,TRBJ1-3,TGTGCCAGCAGGGGGAGCTCTGGAAACACCATATATTTT,CASRGSSGNTIYF
TRBV27,many,.,TRBJ2-3,TGTGCCAGCGGGGCGGGGTCAAGCACAGATACGCAGTATTTT,CASGAGSSTDTQYF
TRBV14,.,TRBD1,TRBJ2-3,TGTGCCAGCAGCCAAGCGGACAGGACTCTGGATACGCAGTATTTT,CASSQADRTLDTQYF
TRBV4-1,many,.,TRBJ1-4,TGCGCCAGCAGACCTTTTGGGTTTGGTGAAAAACTGTTTTTT,CASRPFGFGEKLFF
TRBV20-1,many,.,TRBJ1-6,TGCAGTGCTAGAGATGAACGATCAGCTAATTCACCCCTCCACTTT,CSARDERSANSPLHF
TRBV20-1,few,TRBD2,TRBJ2-1,TGCAGTGCCGCCGGCCCGTGGGTGGTAGCGGGGCAAGAGGGATATGAGCAGTTCTTC,CSAAGPWVVAGQEGYEQFF
TRBV28,few,.,TRBJ2-2,TGTGCCAGCAGTTTATATGCCGGGGAGCTGTTTTTT,CASSLYAGELFF
TRBV2,many,TRBD2,TRBJ2-3,TGTGCCACGGGACTAGCAGATACGCAGTATTTT,CATGLADTQYF
TRBV27,few,.,TRBJ2-7,TGTGCCAGCCGGGGACGGTCCATGAGGTTCTCCTACGAGCAGTACTTC,CASRGRSMRFSYEQYF
TRBV20-1,few,.,TRBJ2-7,TGCAGTGCTCGACCTTTGGGGGCCGCCTACGAGCAGTACTTC,CSARPLGAAYEQYF
TRBV21-1,many,.,TRBJ1-1,TGTGCCAGCAGCAATTTGGGGACAGGGCCAAGAGCTTTCTTT,CASSNLGTGPRAFF
TRBV7-2,.,.,TRBJ2-5,TGTGCCAGCAGCTTCGCGGGGTTGGGGGAAGAGACCCAGTACTTC,CASSFAGLGEETQYF
TRBV9,many,.,TRBJ2-3,TGTGCCAGCAGCGTAGCTTCGAGGGGGTGGGATACGCAGTATTTT,CASSVASRGWDTQYF
TRBV6-6,many,.,TRBJ1-5,TGTGCCAGCAGGGGCCGCCCAACTAGCAATCAGCCCCAGCATTTT,CASRGRPTSNQPQHF
TRBV6-6,many,.,TRBJ2-4,TGTGCCAGCAGTTACTCTCCCCTCTCGGATCACGCGGGAAACATTCAGTACTTC,CASSYSPLSDHAGNIQYF
TRBV6-6,.,.,TRBJ1-5,TGTGCCAGCAGTGCGACGGTCAATCAGCCCCAGCATTTT,CASSATVNQPQHF
TRBV5-5,few,TRBD2,TRBJ2-5,TGTGCCAGCAGCACGGGACTAGCGGCTTTGGAGACCCAGTACTTC,CASSTGLAALETQYF
TRBV5-6,.,.,TRBJ2-3,TGTGCCAGCAGCCCTGGTCTGAGTGGCTCGGCAGATACGCAGTATTTT,CASSPGLSGSADTQYF
TRBV6-6,many,.,TRBJ2-7,TGTGCCAGACCCGACTCAAACGAATGGCCCTCCTACGAGCAGTACTTC,CARPDSNEWPSYEQYF
TRBV4-1,many,.,TRBJ2-6,TGCGCCAGCAGCCAAGATCTTGGGGTTAGCTCCCGGTCTACTGGGGCCAACGTCCTGACTTTC,CASSQDLGVSSRSTGANVLTF
TRBV7-9,many,.,TRBJ1-1,TGTGCCAGCAACCATCACTTCTCGAGGGATAGAGCTTTCTTT,CASNHHFSRDRAFF
TRBV5-1,many,TRBD2,TRBJ2-7,TGCGCCAGCAGACTAGCGGGAGTGAACGAGCAGTACTTC,CASRLAGVNEQYF
TRBV6-6,many,.,TRBJ1-5,TGTGCCAGCAATAGTGGGGGGAGCAATCAGCCCCAGCATTTT,CASNSGGSNQPQHF
TRBV6-5,few,.,TRBJ1-2,TGTGCCAGCACCAAAGGGACCTGGGGGGACTATGGCTACACCTTC,CASTKGTWGDYGYTF
TRBV10-1,.,.,TRBJ2-5,TGCGCCAGCAGGGGGGAGACCCAGTACTTC,CASRGETQYF
TRBV2,few,.,TRBJ2-3,TGTGCCAGCAGTGAAGCGCACTATACGCAGTATTTT,CASSEAHYTQYF
TRBV20-1,many,TRBD2,TRBJ2-1,TGCAGTTGGGGAGCGGGAGTCGCTGAGCAGTTCTTC,CSWGAGVAEQFF
TRBV20-1,many,.,TRBJ2-1,TGCAGTGCAACGGGAGCGCATGAGCAGTTCTTC,CSATGAHEQFF
TRBV3-1,many,.,TRBJ2-5,TGTGCCAGCAGCCAACCGGGCCAAGAGACCCAGTACTTC,CASSQPGQETQYF
TRBV6-5,many,.,TRBJ2-5,TGTGCCACCCGTGAGGCAGGAGGGGAGACCCAGTACTTC,CATREAGGETQYF
TRBV6-6,few,.,TRBJ2-5,TGTGCCAGCAGCCCCCGTCAAGAGACCCAGTACTTC,CASSPRQETQYF
TRBV12-3/TRBV12-4,many,.,TRBJ2-5,TGTGCCAGCAGTTGGGGGGGGCCGGGAGAGACCCAGTACTTC,CASSWGGPGETQYF
TRBV30,few,.,TRBJ1-4,TGTGCCTGGAGCGAGTGGGGCCATAATGAAAAACTGTTTTTT,CAWSEWGHNEKLFF
TRBV2,many,TRBD1,TRBJ2-2,TGTGCCAGCAGGGGACAGTTGAACACCGGGGAGCTGTTTTTT,CASRGQLNTGELFF
TRBV25-1,.,.,TRBJ1-2,TGTGCCAGCAACCCTTCCGGGGTCCTTAACTATGGCTACACCTTC,CASNPSGVLNYGYTF
TRBV4-1,few,.,TRBJ2-7,TGCGCCAGCAGCCAAGATAAACGGGCCTCGAATTACGAGCAGTACTTC,CASSQDKRASNYEQYF
TRBV28,few,.,TRBJ2-1,TGTGCCAGCAGTTTACGGGGGGCGCGCAATGAGCAGTTCTTC,CASSLRGARNEQFF
TRBV28,many,TRBD2,TRBJ2-1,TGTGCCAGCAGACTACCGGGACTAGCGGACTACAATGAGCAGTTCTTC,CASRLPGLADYNEQFF
TRBV10-3,many,TRBD1,TRBJ1-1,TGTGCCATCAGTGGGGCAGGGGGCAACACTGAAGCTTTCTTT,CAISGAGGNTEAFF
TRBV5-4,many,TRBD1,TRBJ2-2,TGTGCCAGCAGTCTCAGGGGGCTCACCGGGGAGCTGTTTTTT,CASSLRGLTGELFF
TRBV4-1,few,.,TRBJ1-5,TGCGCCAGCAGCCAAGAATTACGAAGGGCCGGATTAAGCAATCAGCCCCAGCATTTT,CASSQELRRAGLSNQPQHF
TRBV12-3/TRBV12-4,many,TRBD1,TRBJ1-1,TGTGCCAGCGGGCCACAACAGGGGGCAAATGAAGCTTTCTTT,CASGPQQGANEAFF
TRBV29-1,few,.,TRBJ2-7,TGCAGCGTTGGAGAGAGGTACGAGCAGTACTTC,CSVGERYEQYF
TRBV5-4,.,.,TRBJ2-2,TGTGCCAGCAGCTTGGGAAGGACCGGGGAGCTGTTTTTT,CASSLGRTGELFF
TRBV2,once,TRBD2,TRBJ2-7,TGTGCCAGCAGTGAGGGCGGTGGGGACTACCTCTACGAGCAGTACTTC,CASSEGGGDYLYEQYF
TRBV6-1,many,.,TRBJ2-3,TGTGCCAGCCGATTTCGGGGTGAAGTAAGCACAGATACGCAGTATTTT,CASRFRGEVSTDTQYF
TRBV20-1,many,TRBD1,TRBJ2-3,TGCAGTGCCCTAGGGGGCTTTCGCACAGATACGCAGTATTTT,CSALGGFRTDTQYF